This record concerns one T cell receptor (beta chain) sequence. What it recognizes is unknown. The record originates from a study of cytomegalovirus exposure and HLA in healthy donors. It was with 60 Vbeta and 13 Jbeta primers that the PCR ran. Only in-frame clones appear in the TCRdb table, and some are missing; sequencing was by immunoSEQ multiplex PCR. The table has around 200,000 clones, 75% to 85% seen once. Study outcomes and limitations: The majority of CMV-associated TCR beta chains were reported as apparently HLA-restricted in a later analysis. Sequencing likely caused a cluster of highly shared sequence variants.

Germline trimming cut 5 bases from V and 3 bases from J; bases unmatched to any gene: 11. CDR1 and CDR2 (germline): KGHSH, LQKENI. This CDR3 has 17 amino acids. This receptor was taken from a woman aged 55-69 years in good health and CMV-seropositive. The chain employs TRBV18 and TRBJ2-7; 12 bases align to TRBD1. The sequencing input was PBMCs. The CDR3: CASSGGLGTGGLYEQYF. The DNA of the CDR3 is TGTGCCAGCTCAGGGGGACTAGGGACAGGGGGCCTCTACGAGCAGTACTTC.